What follows are 21 T cell receptor beta chains derived from one specimen sequenced in a study of beta chain features in type 1 diabetes. As every portion of the isolated RNA was reverse transcribed, the sequencing read expressed TCRB transcripts. Only in-frame clones appear in the TCRdb table, and some are missing; sequencing was by immunoSEQ multiplex PCR. The sample lists some 150,000 clones; under 60% were seen once. The sample was Tregs from blood. These receptors originate from a man aged 18 to 30 in good health.

The CDR3 region is CASSQLQGETYEQYF. DNA of the CDR3: TGTGCCAGCAGCCAGTTACAGGGGGAGACCTACGAGCAGTACTTC. V is TRBV4-2 and J is TRBJ2-7, with 8 positions matching TRBD1. Per germline, CDR1 LGHNA and CDR2 YNFKEQ. The CDR3 contains 15 residues. The junction had 6 bases not matched to a gene; V was cut back by 3 bases and J by 2 bases.

The rearrangement joins TRBV28 to TRBJ1-2; the match to TRBD1 covers 8 bases. Germline values: CDR1 MDHEN, CDR2 SYDVKM. This CDR3 is built from 14 residues. Unmatched junction bases numbered 6, after V lost 6 bases and J lost 3 bases. CDR3 bases: TGTGCCAGCAGGACTCCGGGACAGGACTATGGCTACACCTTC. Amino acid sequence: CASRTPGQDYGYTF.

This clone was counted only a few times. The chain combines TRBV7-2 with TRBJ2-2, with 9 bases that match TRBD1. The J segment lost 5 bases and the V segment lost 5 bases, leaving 12 bases of the junction unmatched. The CDR3 has 17 amino acids. Germline CDR1 is SGHTA and CDR2 is FQGNSA. CDR3 sequence reads: CASSRRQGVRRTGELFF. The CDR3 nucleotides read TGTGCCAGCAGCCGGAGACAGGGGGTTCGGCGGACCGGGGAGCTGTTTTTT.

The chain combines TRBV10-3 with TRBJ1-4, with D uncertain. The CDR3 length is 14 residues. Germline loops: CDR1 ENHRY, CDR2 SYGVKD. Trimming removed 6 bases at V and 7 bases at J, with 15 bases between. The CDR3 DNA sequence: TGTGCCATCAGCCGACCCGGAGCAAGTGAAAAACTGTTTTTT. Protein sequence: CAISRPGASEKLFF.

V is TRBV19 and J is TRBJ1-1, with D possibly matching TRBD1 (5 bases). CDR3 length: 14 amino acids. V gave up 5 bases and J gave up 1 base, with 11 bases separating them. In germline, CDR1 is LNHDA, CDR2 SQIVND (reference sequence). CDR3 residues: CASSLQEGNTEAFF. In DNA form, the CDR3 reads TGTGCCAGTAGTTTACAGGAGGGGAACACTGAAGCTTTCTTT. The full variable domain, with the rest looked up from reference TRBV19 and TRBJ1-1, is DGGITQSPKYLFRKEGQNVTLSCEQNLNHDAMYWYRQDPGQGLRLIYYSQIVNDFQKGDIAEGYSVSREKKESFPLTVTSAQKNPTAFYLCASSLQEGNTEAFFGQGTRLTVV.

The chain couples TRBV30 to TRBJ2-1; TRBD2 agrees at 11 bases. Losses at the gene ends were 2 bases for V and 7 bases for J; bases not matched to a gene: 7. The CDR3 consists of 15 residues. The germline CDR1 and CDR2 sequences are GTSNPN and SVGIG (reference sequence). CDR3 sequence reads: CAWSLRLAGKNEQFF. CDR3 sequence (DNA): TGTGCCTGGAGTTTGCGACTAGCGGGAAAGAATGAGCAGTTCTTC. Together with reference TRBV30 and TRBJ2-1, the CDR3 gives the full variable domain: SQTIHQWPATLVQPVGSPLSLECTVEGTSNPNLYWYRQAAGRGLQLLFYSVGIGQISSEVPQNLSASRPQDRQFILSSKKLLLSDSGFYLCAWSLRLAGKNEQFFGPGTRLTVL.

This clone was detected a few times. The rearrangement joins TRBV7-3 to TRBJ2-3; 10 nucleotides agree with TRBD2. V trimming: 5 bases; J trimming: 7 bases; junction bases outside the gene matches: 6. This CDR3 has 14 amino acids. The germline gives CDR1 SGHTA, CDR2 FQGTGA. CDR3 in amino acids: CASSPSGSRNTQYF. The CDR3 DNA reads as TGTGCCAGCAGCCCTAGCGGGAGTCGAAATACGCAGTATTTT.

V usage is TRBV18 and J usage is TRBJ2-7; 8 bases agree with TRBD1. The CDR3 contains 14 residues. V was pared by 1 base and J by 2 bases, with 1 base of the junction left unmatched. Germline V gene sequence: CDR1 KGHSH, CDR2 LQKENI. The CDR3 loop is CASSPRTGPYEQYF. Here the CDR3 DNA reads TGTGCCAGCTCACCACGGACAGGGCCCTACGAGCAGTACTTC.

The rearrangement joins TRBV30 to TRBJ2-5; TRBD2 agrees at 8 bases. With 3 bases clipped from V and 9 bases from J, the junction kept 3 bases outside the gene matches. There are 11 residues in the CDR3. Germline V CDR1 and CDR2: GTSNPN, SVGIG (reference sequence). For the CDR3, the DNA is TGTGCCTGGAGGGAAGCGGGAGCCCAGTACTTC. Protein product: CAWREAGAQYF.

The chain employs TRBV6-1 and TRBJ2-7; D gene unclear. The CDR3 sequence is 14 residues long. Germline V CDR1 and CDR2: MNHNS, SASEGT. The V end was cut by 7 bases, the J end by 0 bases, with 13 bases between. The CDR3 spells CASIDNRYSYEQYF. CDR3 coding DNA: TGTGCCAGCATAGATAACAGATACTCCTACGAGCAGTACTTC.

V and J are TRBV7-3 and TRBJ1-1, with 7 nucleotides matching TRBD1. CDR1 and CDR2 (germline): SGHTA, FQGTGA. The CDR3 sequence is 13 residues long. V was clipped by 2 bases and J by 7 bases; unmatched bases: 4. The chain's CDR3 is CASSLDRASEAFF. CDR3 coding DNA: TGTGCCAGCAGCTTAGACAGGGCCAGTGAAGCTTTCTTT.

The table lists this clone with a few counts. V is TRBV11-2 and J is TRBJ2-3, with 8 bases aligning to TRBD1. With V trimmed by 1 base and J by 4 bases, 10 bases remained unmatched. The CDR3 sequence is 17 residues long. From germline, CDR1 is SGHAT and CDR2 FQNNGV. CDR3 sequence reads: CASSLGPTGVVADTQYF. The CDR3, as DNA: TGTGCCAGCAGCTTAGGGCCGACAGGGGTGGTTGCAGATACGCAGTATTTT.

The chain has TRBV27 and TRBJ2-3, with TRBD1 as a possible D gene (5 bases). There are 15 residues in the CDR3. V was cut by 1 base and J by 5 bases, with 13 bases left in between. Germline CDR1 is MNHEY and CDR2 is SMNVEV (reference sequence). This CDR3 is CASSLLGPRIDTQYF. CDR3 nucleotides: TGTGCCAGCAGTTTATTGGGGCCTCGAATAGATACGCAGTATTTT.

This clone was seen only once. V and J are TRBV28 and TRBJ1-2; D is unclear. The V end lost 7 bases, the J end lost 0 bases, and 6 bases lay between the germline ends. The CDR3 has 12 amino acids. CDR1 MDHEN and CDR2 SYDVKM come from the germline V gene. The CDR3 reads CASTRANYGYTF. CDR3 nucleotide sequence: TGTGCCAGCACGAGGGCTAACTATGGCTACACCTTC.

This clone was detected only a few times. The chain recombines TRBV9 with TRBJ2-7; 9 nucleotides line up with TRBD1. CDR1 and CDR2 (germline): SGDLS, YYNGEE. With 4 bases clipped from V and 3 bases from J, the junction kept 8 bases outside the gene matches. The CDR3 loop spans 15 amino acids. CDR3 region: CASSPTGTGFYEQYF. The CDR3 region has the DNA TGTGCCAGCAGCCCCACCGGGACAGGGTTCTACGAGCAGTACTTC.

The chain is built from TRBV7-2 and TRBJ1-2; 8 bases fit TRBD1. Germline CDR1 and CDR2: SGHTA and FQGNSA. Trimming cost V 2 bases and J 4 bases; bases outside gene matches: 3. The length of the CDR3 is 14 residues. The CDR3 nucleotides read TGTGCCAGCAGCTTACCAGGGGGCGCCTATGGCTACACCTTC. As protein: CASSLPGGAYGYTF.

The chain joins TRBV7-9 to TRBJ2-1, with D possibly TRBD1 on 6 matching bases. Germline lookup yields CDR1 SEHNR and CDR2 FQNEAQ (reference sequence). There are 17 residues in the CDR3. Trimming stripped 7 bases from V and 2 bases from J, with 21 bases between. The CDR3 is CASTPGHNRAPYNEQFF. For the CDR3, the DNA is TGTGCCAGCACCCCAGGCCATAACAGGGCCCCCTACAATGAGCAGTTCTTC.

The chain carries TRBV6-6 and TRBJ2-7; TRBD1 might be the D (6 bases). CDR1 and CDR2 (germline): MNHNY, SVGAGI (reference sequence). Trimming cost V 6 bases and J 0 bases, with 12 bases left between them. The CDR3 has 14 residues. CDR3 sequence (DNA): TGTGCCAGCAGAGCTAGGGACAACTCCTACGAGCAGTACTTC. It codes for CASRARDNSYEQYF.

The chain is built from TRBV7-6 and TRBJ2-1, with a tentative D call TRBD2 (5 bases). This CDR3 region has 14 residues. Germline loops: CDR1 SGHVS, CDR2 FNYEAQ. The V end was cut by 1 base, the J end by 4 bases, with 8 bases between. The CDR3 region is CASSLGTSYNEQFF. CDR3 sequence (DNA): TGTGCCAGCAGCTTAGGGACTTCGTACAATGAGCAGTTCTTC.

V is TRBV7-9 and J is TRBJ2-1; 13 nucleotides align to TRBD2. The CDR3 extends over 15 amino acids. Germline CDR1 reads SEHNR; CDR2 reads FQNEAQ (reference sequence). Trimming cost V 6 bases and J 10 bases; bases outside gene matches: 9. The CDR3 reads CASSPPGTSGTEQFF. CDR3 nucleotide sequence: TGTGCCAGCAGTCCTCCCGGGACTAGCGGGACCGAGCAGTTCTTC.

This clone has just a few counts. This chain uses TRBV4-1 with TRBJ2-1; 9 bases are a match to TRBD2. CDR1 and CDR2 (germline): MGHRA, YSYEKL. Trimming removed 0 bases from V and 0 bases from J; junction bases left unmatched: 6. The length of the CDR3 is 18 residues. CDR3 DNA: TGCGCCAGCAGCCAAGACCGGGATAGCGGGAGCTCCTACAATGAGCAGTTCTTC. It is translated as CASSQDRDSGSSYNEQFF.